This entry describes one T cell receptor (beta chain). This specimen comes from a study of blood T cell repertoires in COVID-19. As for the study in general: Samples representing acute and convalescent COVID-19 were sourced from the United States, Italy and Spain.

Method: immunoSEQ multiplex PCR; TCRdb's copy keeps in-frame clones and lacks some. The repertoire holds under 300,000 clones, roughly 86% seen once, with about 1% in the top ten. Grouping used clinical history reported by participants in a survey and questionnaire. Trimming shortened V by 3 bases and J by 8 bases, and 7 bases separated the two germline ends. This CDR3 has 11 residues. The chain links TRBV12-3 or TRBV12-4 to TRBJ1-1; a possible D gene is TRBD1 (5 bases). This TCR derives from a woman aged 25 to 39 who had recovered from COVID-19. Sequenced: PBMCs or T cells enriched from blood (not recorded which). CDR3 amino acids: CASSFYREAFF. The CDR3 DNA reads TGTGCCAGCAGTTTTTACAGGGAAGCTTTCTTT.